This T cell receptor (beta chain) was recovered during a study of identical twins. Concerning this clonotype itself: Its cognate antigen is unknown.

Findings of the study overall: Out-of-frame alpha sequences common to twins exhibited a surplus of low generation probability.

V lost 0 bases to trimming and J lost 0 bases, with 11 bases between them. Germline V gene lookup returns CDR1 MGHRA and CDR2 YSYEKL. There are 17 residues in the CDR3. MiXCR, applied by TCRdb to the 5' RACE reads, yields one record per CDR3 protein. The sample consists of about 890,000 distinct CDR3 sequences, roughly an eighth of them appearing once. These same records also appear under a second study, on yellow fever vaccine responses in identical twins.

This sequence was found in a woman aged 18-35 years in good health. Sequencing was done on a sample of PBMCs. This chain uses TRBV4-1 with TRBJ2-2, with D perhaps being TRBD1 or TRBD2 (6 bases each). In DNA form, the CDR3 reads TGCGCCAGCAGCCAAGATTTTAGGGGGGCGAACACCGGGGAGCTGTTTTTT. This translates into CASSQDFRGANTGELFF.